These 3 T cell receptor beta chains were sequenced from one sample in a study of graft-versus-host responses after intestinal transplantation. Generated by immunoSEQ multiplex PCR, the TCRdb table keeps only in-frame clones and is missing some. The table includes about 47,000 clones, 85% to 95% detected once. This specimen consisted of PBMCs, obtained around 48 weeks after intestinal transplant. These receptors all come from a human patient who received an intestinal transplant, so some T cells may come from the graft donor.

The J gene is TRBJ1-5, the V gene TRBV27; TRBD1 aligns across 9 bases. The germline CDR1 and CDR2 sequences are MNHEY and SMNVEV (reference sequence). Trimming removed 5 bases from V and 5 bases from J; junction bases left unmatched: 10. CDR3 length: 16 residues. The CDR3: CASSPGTGLGDQPQHF. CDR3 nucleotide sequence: TGTGCCAGCAGTCCCGGGACAGGGCTTGGGGATCAGCCCCAGCATTTT.

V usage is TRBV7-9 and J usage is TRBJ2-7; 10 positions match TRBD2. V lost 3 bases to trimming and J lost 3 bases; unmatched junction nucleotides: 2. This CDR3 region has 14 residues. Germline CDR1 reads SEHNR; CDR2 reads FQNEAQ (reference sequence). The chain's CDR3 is CASSLPSGSYEQYF. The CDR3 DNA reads TGTGCCAGCAGCTTGCCTAGCGGGAGCTACGAGCAGTACTTC.

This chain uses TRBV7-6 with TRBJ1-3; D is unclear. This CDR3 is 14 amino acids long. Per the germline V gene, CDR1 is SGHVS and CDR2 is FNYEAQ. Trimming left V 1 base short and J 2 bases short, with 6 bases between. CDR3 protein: CASSLETTGNTIYF. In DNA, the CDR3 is TGTGCCAGCAGCTTAGAGACAACTGGAAACACCATATATTTT.